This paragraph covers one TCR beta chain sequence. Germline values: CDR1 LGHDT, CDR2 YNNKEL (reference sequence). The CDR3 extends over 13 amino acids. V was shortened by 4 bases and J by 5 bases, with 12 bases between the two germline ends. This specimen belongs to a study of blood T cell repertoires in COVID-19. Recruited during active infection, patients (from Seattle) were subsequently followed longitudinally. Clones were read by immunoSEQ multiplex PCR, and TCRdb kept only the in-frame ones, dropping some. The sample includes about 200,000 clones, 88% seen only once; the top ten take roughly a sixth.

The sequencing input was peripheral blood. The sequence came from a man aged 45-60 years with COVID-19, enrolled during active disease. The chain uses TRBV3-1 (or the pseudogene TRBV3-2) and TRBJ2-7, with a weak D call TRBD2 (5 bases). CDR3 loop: CASSLGIGDEQYF. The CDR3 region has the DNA TGTGCCAGCAGCCTAGGGATCGGGGACGAGCAGTACTTC.